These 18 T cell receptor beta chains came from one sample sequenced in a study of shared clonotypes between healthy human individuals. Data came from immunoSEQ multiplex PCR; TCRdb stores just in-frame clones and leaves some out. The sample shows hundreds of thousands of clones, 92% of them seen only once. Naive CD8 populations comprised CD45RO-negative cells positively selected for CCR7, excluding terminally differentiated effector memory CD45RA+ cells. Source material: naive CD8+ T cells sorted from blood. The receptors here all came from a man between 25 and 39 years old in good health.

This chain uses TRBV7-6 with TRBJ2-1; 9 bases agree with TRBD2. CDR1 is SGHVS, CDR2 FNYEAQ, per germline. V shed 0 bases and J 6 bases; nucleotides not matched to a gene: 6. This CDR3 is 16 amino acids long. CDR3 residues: CASSLAFSGSSNEQFF. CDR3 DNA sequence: TGTGCCAGCAGCTTAGCCTTTAGCGGGAGCTCCAATGAGCAGTTCTTC. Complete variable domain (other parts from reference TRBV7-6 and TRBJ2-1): GAGVSQSPRYKVTKRGQDVALRCDPISGHVSLYWYRQALGQGPEFLTYFNYEAQQDKSGLPNDRFSAERPEGSISTLTIQRTEQRDSAMYRCASSLAFSGSSNEQFFGPGTRLTVL.

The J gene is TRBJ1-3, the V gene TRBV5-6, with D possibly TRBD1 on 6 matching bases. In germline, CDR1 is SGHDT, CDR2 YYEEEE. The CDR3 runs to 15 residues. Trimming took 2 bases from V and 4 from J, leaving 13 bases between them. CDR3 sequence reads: CASSFGTGRGNTIYF. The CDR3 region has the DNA TGTGCCAGCAGCTTTGGCACAGGGAGGGGAAACACCATATATTTT.

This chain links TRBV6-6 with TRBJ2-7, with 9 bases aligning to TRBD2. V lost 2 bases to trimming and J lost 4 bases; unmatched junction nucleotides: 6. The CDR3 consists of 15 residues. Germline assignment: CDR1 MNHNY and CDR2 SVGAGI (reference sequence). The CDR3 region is CASSYPLAGIYEQYF. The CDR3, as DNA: TGTGCCAGCAGTTACCCTCTAGCGGGAATTTACGAGCAGTACTTC.

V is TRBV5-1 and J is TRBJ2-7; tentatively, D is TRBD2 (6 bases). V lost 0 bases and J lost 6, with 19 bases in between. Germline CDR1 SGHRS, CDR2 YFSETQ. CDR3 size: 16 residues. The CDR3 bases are TGCGCCAGCAGCTTGGCCGGGTCGGGAGCAGATTCCGAGCAGTACTTC. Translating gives CASSLAGSGADSEQYF.

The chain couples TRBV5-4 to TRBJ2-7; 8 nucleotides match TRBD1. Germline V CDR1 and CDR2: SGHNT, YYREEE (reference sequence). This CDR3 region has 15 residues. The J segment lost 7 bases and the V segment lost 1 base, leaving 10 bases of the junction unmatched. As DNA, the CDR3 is TGTGCCAGCAGCTTGTCCGACAGGGGTTGGGGAGAGCAGTACTTC. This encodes CASSLSDRGWGEQYF.

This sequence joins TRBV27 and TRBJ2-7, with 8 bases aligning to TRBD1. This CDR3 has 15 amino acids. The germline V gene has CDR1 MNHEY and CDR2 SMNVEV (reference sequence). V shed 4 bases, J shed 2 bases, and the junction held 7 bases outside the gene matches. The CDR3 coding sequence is TGTGCCAGCAGTTCCTACAGGGGGGACCCCTACGAGCAGTACTTC. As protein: CASSSYRGDPYEQYF.

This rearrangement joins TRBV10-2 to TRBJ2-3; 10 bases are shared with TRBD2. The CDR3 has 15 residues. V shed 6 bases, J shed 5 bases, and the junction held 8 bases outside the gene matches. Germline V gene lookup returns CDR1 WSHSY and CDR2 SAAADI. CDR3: CASRGGLAQQDTQYF. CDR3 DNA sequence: TGCGCCAGCAGGGGGGGACTAGCGCAGCAAGATACGCAGTATTTT.

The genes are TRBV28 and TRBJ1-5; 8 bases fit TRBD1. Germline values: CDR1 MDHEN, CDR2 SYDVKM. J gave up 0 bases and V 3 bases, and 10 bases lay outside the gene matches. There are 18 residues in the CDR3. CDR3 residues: CASSFSGGDYYSNQPQHF. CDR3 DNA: TGTGCCAGCAGTTTCTCAGGGGGCGATTATTATAGCAATCAGCCCCAGCATTTT. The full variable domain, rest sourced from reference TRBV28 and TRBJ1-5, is DVKVTQSSRYLVKRTGEKVFLECVQDMDHENMFWYRQDPGLGLRLIYFSYDVKMKEKGDIPEGYSVSREKKERFSLILESASTNQTSMYLCASSFSGGDYYSNQPQHFGDGTRLSIL.

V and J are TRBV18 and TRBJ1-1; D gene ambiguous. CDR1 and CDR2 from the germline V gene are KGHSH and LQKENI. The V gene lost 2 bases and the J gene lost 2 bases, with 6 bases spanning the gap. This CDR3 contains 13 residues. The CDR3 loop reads CASSPGHNTEAFF. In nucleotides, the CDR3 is TGTGCCAGCTCACCAGGCCATAACACTGAAGCTTTCTTT.

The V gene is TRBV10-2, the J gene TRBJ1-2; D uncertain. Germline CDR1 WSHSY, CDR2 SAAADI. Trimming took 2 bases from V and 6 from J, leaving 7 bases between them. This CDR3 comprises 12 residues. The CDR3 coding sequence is TGCGCCAGCAGTGAGGGCCCCAATGGCTACACCTTC. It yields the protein CASSEGPNGYTF.

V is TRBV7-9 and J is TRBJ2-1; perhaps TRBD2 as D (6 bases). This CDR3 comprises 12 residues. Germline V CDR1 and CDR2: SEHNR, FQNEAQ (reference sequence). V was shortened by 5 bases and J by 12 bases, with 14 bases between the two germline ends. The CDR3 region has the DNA TGTGCCAGCAGCCCTTCGGGAGACGCGCAGTTCTTC. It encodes CASSPSGDAQFF. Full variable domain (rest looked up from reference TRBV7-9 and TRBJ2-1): DTGVSQNPRHKITKRGQNVTFRCDPISEHNRLYWYRQTLGQGPEFLTYFQNEAQLEKSRLLSDRFSAERPKGSFSTLEIQRTEQGDSAMYLCASSPSGDAQFFGPGTRLTVL.

The CDR3 protein is CASSVGVTGELFF. In DNA, the CDR3 is TGCGCCAGCAGCGTCGGGGTGACCGGGGAGCTGTTTTTT. This chain connects TRBV4-1 to TRBJ2-2; a weak D match, TRBD2 (5 bases). Germline loops: CDR1 MGHRA, CDR2 YSYEKL. The CDR3 length is 13 residues. Trimming took 5 bases from V and 5 from J, leaving 9 bases between them.

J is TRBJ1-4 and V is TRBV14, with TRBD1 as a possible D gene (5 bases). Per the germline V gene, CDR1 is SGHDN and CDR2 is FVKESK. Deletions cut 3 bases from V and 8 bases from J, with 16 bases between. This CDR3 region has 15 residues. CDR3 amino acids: CASSQGGQGKEKLFF. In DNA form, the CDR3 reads TGTGCCAGCAGCCAGGGTGGCCAGGGCAAAGAAAAACTGTTTTTT.

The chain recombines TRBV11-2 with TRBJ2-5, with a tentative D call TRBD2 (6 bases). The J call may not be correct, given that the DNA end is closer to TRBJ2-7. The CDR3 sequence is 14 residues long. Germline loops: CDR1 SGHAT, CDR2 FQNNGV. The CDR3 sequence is CASSARGNSYEQYF. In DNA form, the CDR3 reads TGTGCCAGCAGCGCCCGGGGGAACTCCTACGAGCAGTACTTC.

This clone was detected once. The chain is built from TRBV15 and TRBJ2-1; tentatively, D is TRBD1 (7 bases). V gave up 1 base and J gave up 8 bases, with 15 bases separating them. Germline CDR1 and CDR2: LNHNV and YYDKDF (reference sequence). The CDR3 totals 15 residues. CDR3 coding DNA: TGTGCCACCAGCAGAGCAGGGGGGAAAGGGGATGAGCAGTTCTTC. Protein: CATSRAGGKGDEQFF.

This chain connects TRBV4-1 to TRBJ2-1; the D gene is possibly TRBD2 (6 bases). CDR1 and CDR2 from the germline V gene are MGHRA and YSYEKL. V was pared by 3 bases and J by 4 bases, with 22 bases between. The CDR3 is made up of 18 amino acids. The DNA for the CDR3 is TGCGCCAGCAGCCACCGCCCTGGGAGGACCGCTGAATACAATGAGCAGTTCTTC. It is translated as CASSHRPGRTAEYNEQFF.

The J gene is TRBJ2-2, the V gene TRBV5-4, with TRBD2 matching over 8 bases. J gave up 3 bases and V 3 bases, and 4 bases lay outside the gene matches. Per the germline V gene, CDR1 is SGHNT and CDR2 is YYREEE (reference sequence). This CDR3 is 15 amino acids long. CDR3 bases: TGTGCCAGCAGCTCGACTAGCGTGGACACCGGGGAGCTGTTTTTT. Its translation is CASSSTSVDTGELFF.

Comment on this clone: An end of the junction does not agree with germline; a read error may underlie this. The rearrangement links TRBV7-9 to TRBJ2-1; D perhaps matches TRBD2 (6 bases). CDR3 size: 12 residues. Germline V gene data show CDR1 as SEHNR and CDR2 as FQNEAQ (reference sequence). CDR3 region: CASSPDYDEQFF. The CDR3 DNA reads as TGTGCCAGCAGCCCGGACTACGATGAGCAGTTCTTC.